A single sample is the source of the 24 T cell receptor beta chains below, sequenced in a study of early T cells in non-severe SARS-CoV-2 infection. TCRdb called the 5' RACE reads again in MiXCR, with one record for every CDR3 protein. The repertoire consists of more than 70,000 distinct CDR3 sequences, with over 9% occurring once and the leading ten covering under 8%. Sequencing input: whole blood. Receptors were obtained from an adult who was a healthcare worker with PCR-confirmed SARS-CoV-2 infection or an uninfected control (not recorded which).

This clonotype was observed a few times. The J gene is TRBJ2-1, the V gene TRBV27; D possibly corresponds to TRBD1 (5 bases). V was trimmed by 0 bases and J by 1 base, leaving 7 bases between them. This CDR3 comprises 15 residues. The germline V gene encodes CDR1 MNHEY and CDR2 SMNVEV (reference sequence). DNA of the CDR3: TGTGCCAGCAGTTTATCGGGGCCGTCCTACAATGAGCAGTTCTTC. It encodes CASSLSGPSYNEQFF.

In this sample, this clonotype turned up many times. The chain links TRBV6-5 to TRBJ2-7, with D perhaps matching TRBD2 (6 bases). Germline V gene data show CDR1 as MNHEY and CDR2 as SVGAGI. Trimming stripped 3 bases from V and 7 bases from J, with 13 bases between. The CDR3 is made up of 13 amino acids. CDR3 sequence reads: CASSYGAGIEQYF. Here the CDR3 DNA reads TGTGCCAGCAGTTATGGCGCGGGGATAGAGCAGTACTTC.

In the case of this clonotype: This CDR3 fails to terminate in the conserved phenylalanine or tryptophan, so it likely reflects a read error. The V and J genes are TRBV6-5 and TRBJ2-2; 12 bases fit TRBD2. The CDR3 contains 17 residues. Germline V gene sequence: CDR1 MNHEY, CDR2 SVGAGI. Losses at the gene ends were 3 bases for V and 3 bases for J; bases not matched to a gene: 5. The CDR3 nucleotides read TGTGCCAGCAGTTATCTGCTAGCGGGAGGGCACACCGGGGAGCTGTTTTTA. Translating it yields CASSYLLAGGHTGELFL.

The chain joins TRBV3-1 to TRBJ1-1; D ambiguous. V lost 4 bases and J 3 bases, leaving 6 bases between the germline ends. The CDR3 consists of 12 residues. Germline values: CDR1 LGHDT, CDR2 YNNKEL (reference sequence). Written as DNA, the CDR3 is TGTGCCAGCAGCCGGCCGCACACTGAAGCTTTCTTT. Residues: CASSRPHTEAFF. The full variable domain, completed using reference TRBV3-1 and TRBJ1-1, is DTAVSQTPKYLVTQMGNDKSIKCEQNLGHDTMYWYKQDSKKFLKIMFSYNNKELIINETVPNRFSPKSPDKAHLNLHINSLELGDSAVYFCASSRPHTEAFFGQGTRLTVV.

This clonotype appeared a few times. The V gene is TRBV4-3, the J gene TRBJ2-1; 10 positions agree with TRBD2. The CDR3 is 16 amino acids. V dropped 4 bases and J dropped 7; count of bases not matched to a gene: 10. Germline lookup yields CDR1 LGHNA and CDR2 YSLEER. The CDR3 DNA is TGCGCCAGCAGCCCACGTGGACTAGCGGTCGGGAATGAGCAGTTCTTC. As protein: CASSPRGLAVGNEQFF.

The V and J genes are TRBV20-1 and TRBJ2-1, with 12 bases identical to TRBD2. The germline V gene encodes CDR1 DFQATT and CDR2 SNEGSKA (reference sequence). Trimming removed 1 base from V and 4 bases from J; junction bases left unmatched: 5. CDR3 length: 16 amino acids. The CDR3 spells CSARAYGLAGYNEQFF. The CDR3 DNA follows: TGCAGTGCTAGAGCCTATGGACTAGCGGGATACAATGAGCAGTTCTTC.

The chain carries TRBV20-1 and TRBJ2-7; possibly TRBD2 for D (5 bases). Germline V gene lookup returns CDR1 DFQATT and CDR2 SNEGSKA (reference sequence). Trimming removed 0 bases at V and 3 bases at J, with 12 bases between. The CDR3 extends over 14 amino acids. For the CDR3, the DNA is TGCAGTGCTAGAGATCCGGGGAGCTTCTACGAGCAGTACTTC. Its translation is CSARDPGSFYEQYF.

This clonotype was counted many times. This rearrangement joins TRBV7-3 to TRBJ2-3, with 11 bases identical to TRBD2. Unmatched junction bases numbered 5, after V lost 3 bases and J lost 6 bases. Germline V CDR1 and CDR2: SGHTA, FQGTGA. This CDR3 comprises 15 residues. For the CDR3, the DNA is TGTGCCAGCAGCTTCCGACTAGCGGGAATGGATACGCAGTATTTT. This gives the protein CASSFRLAGMDTQYF.

This clonotype has a count of ten or more. The gene calls are TRBV27 and TRBJ1-2; no clear D. The germline gives CDR1 MNHEY, CDR2 SMNVEV (reference sequence). V was clipped by 2 bases and J by 4 bases, with 11 bases between them. CDR3 size: 14 residues. The CDR3 DNA is TGTGCCAGCAGTTTAGTGGGAGGTGGCTATGGCTACACCTTC. Protein sequence: CASSLVGGGYGYTF.

The sample holds many counts of this clonotype. This chain uses TRBV7-9 with TRBJ2-5, with TRBD2 matching over 9 bases. V shed 1 base and J 2 bases; nucleotides not matched to a gene: 5. The CDR3 totals 16 residues. The germline gives CDR1 SEHNR, CDR2 FQNEAQ (reference sequence). This CDR3 is CASSLERGLAQETQYF. CDR3 DNA sequence: TGTGCCAGCAGCTTAGAACGGGGACTAGCACAAGAGACCCAGTACTTC.

This clonotype was detected a few times. This chain connects TRBV27 to TRBJ2-1; TRBD2 matches at 13 bases. V was clipped by 1 base and J by 0 bases; unmatched bases: 3. The V gene's germline CDR1 is MNHEY and CDR2 SMNVEV (reference sequence). This CDR3 has 18 amino acids. CDR3 bases: TGTGCCAGCAGTTTATGGGGACTAGCGGGACACTCCTACAATGAGCAGTTCTTC. Translated: CASSLWGLAGHSYNEQFF.

In this sample, this clonotype turned up a few times. The chain links TRBV5-5 to TRBJ2-1, with no clear D. This CDR3 is built from 14 residues. With 0 bases removed from V and 10 bases from J, the gap between germline ends came to 14 bases. Germline assignment: CDR1 SGHKS and CDR2 YYEKEE (reference sequence). CDR3 nucleotides: TGTGCCAGCAGCTTGGGGACCGTAGGAACCGAGCAGTTCTTC. Protein sequence: CASSLGTVGTEQFF.

This clonotype has only a few counts. The V and J genes are TRBV10-3 and TRBJ1-1, with D possibly being TRBD1 (6 bases). Germline values: CDR1 ENHRY, CDR2 SYGVKD. CDR3 length equals 14 residues. V was cut by 1 base and J by 5 bases, with 11 bases left in between. The chain's CDR3 is CAISELPQGTEAFF. In nucleotides, the CDR3 is TGTGCCATCAGTGAGTTACCTCAGGGGACTGAAGCTTTCTTT.

The chain uses TRBV21-1 and TRBJ2-5; the tabulated D call, TRBD2, remains unverified against the DNA. TRBV21-1 has pseudogene status. CDR3 length equals 13 residues. The CDR3 region is CASSKRAEETQYF. The CDR3 nucleotides are TGTGCCAGCAGCAAACGAGCGGAAGAGACCCAGTACTTC.

The sample holds many counts of this clonotype. The V call is TRBV9, the J call TRBJ1-1, with D uncertain. Trimming removed 4 bases at V and 0 bases at J, with 7 bases between. Germline CDR1 SGDLS, CDR2 YYNGEE. The CDR3 spans 13 residues. DNA for the CDR3: TGTGCCAGCAGCCCAGGCTTGAACACTGAAGCTTTCTTT. It yields the protein CASSPGLNTEAFF.

V and J are TRBV19 and TRBJ2-1; TRBD2 matches 9 bases. V trimming: 6 bases; J trimming: 10 bases; junction bases outside the gene matches: 10. CDR1 and CDR2 from the germline V gene are LNHDA and SQIVND (reference sequence). This CDR3 has 14 amino acids. The CDR3 DNA reads TGTGCCAGTAGATGGCGGGAGGGCCTCGGAGAGCAGTTCTTC. This gives the protein CASRWREGLGEQFF.

This clonotype was recorded at least ten times. The chain combines TRBV3-1 with TRBJ1-6; no reliable D call. The CDR3 is 15 residues long. Germline V gene sequence: CDR1 LGHDT, CDR2 YNNKEL (reference sequence). With 2 bases removed from V and 7 bases from J, the gap between germline ends came to 12 bases. The DNA of the CDR3 is TGTGCCAGCAGCCAATTTGTACAGATCAATTCACCCCTCCACTTT. It yields the protein CASSQFVQINSPLHF.

V gene TRBV4-2 combines with J gene TRBJ1-1, with D maybe TRBD1 (6 bases). CDR1 and CDR2 (germline): LGHNA, YNFKEQ. The CDR3 is made up of 15 amino acids. Trimming removed 1 base from V and 5 bases from J, with 14 bases in between. This CDR3 reads CASSQAETGGTEAFF. CDR3 nucleotide sequence: TGTGCCAGCAGCCAAGCCGAGACAGGCGGGACTGAAGCTTTCTTT.

This chain connects TRBV6-6 to TRBJ2-7; no reliable D call. Trimming took 1 base from V and 4 from J, leaving 5 bases between them. Germline CDR1 is MNHNY and CDR2 is SVGAGI (reference sequence). The CDR3 length is 12 residues. CDR3 residues: CASSYFIYEQYF. The DNA for the CDR3 is TGTGCCAGCAGTTACTTCATATACGAGCAGTACTTC.

The chain uses TRBV7-9 and TRBJ2-7; tentative D call: TRBD1 (5 bases). V was pared by 2 bases and J by 4 bases, with 6 bases between. Germline CDR1 SEHNR, CDR2 FQNEAQ (reference sequence). This CDR3 is 12 amino acids long. Written as DNA, the CDR3 is TGTGCCAGCAGCTTAACAGGATACGAGCAGTACTTC. It yields the protein CASSLTGYEQYF.

This CDR3 reads CASSFGLTGELFF. CDR3 sequence (DNA): TGTGCCAGCAGCTTCGGACTGACCGGGGAGCTGTTTTTT. The chain combines TRBV3-1 with TRBJ2-2; TRBD2 is a possible D gene (5 bases). The CDR3 sequence is 13 residues long. Germline loops: CDR1 LGHDT, CDR2 YNNKEL (reference sequence). V was clipped by 5 bases and J by 5 bases, with 9 bases between them.

The chain employs TRBV19 and TRBJ2-5, with D tentatively TRBD1 or TRBD2 (6 bases each). Germline V CDR1 and CDR2: LNHDA, SQIVND (reference sequence). The CDR3 spans 15 residues. Trimming stripped 3 bases from V and 5 bases from J, with 16 bases between. This chain's CDR3 is CASSILDSREETQYF. The CDR3 DNA reads as TGTGCCAGTAGTATTTTGGACAGCCGGGAGGAGACCCAGTACTTC.

The chain links TRBV30 to TRBJ2-7; the match to TRBD2 covers 8 bases. This CDR3 contains 14 residues. Unmatched junction bases numbered 9, after V lost 2 bases and J lost 6 bases. Germline V gene lookup returns CDR1 GTSNPN and CDR2 SVGIG (reference sequence). The CDR3 is CAWSRAGGSAEQYF. In nucleotides, the CDR3 is TGTGCCTGGAGTCGGGCGGGAGGATCGGCCGAGCAGTACTTC.

Ten or more counts support this clonotype. The chain combines TRBV7-2 with TRBJ2-7; D assignment may be TRBD1 or TRBD2 (5 bases each). Germline CDR1 reads SGHTA; CDR2 reads FQGNSA. Trimming stripped 5 bases from V and 4 bases from J, with 27 bases between. The CDR3 extends over 18 amino acids. CDR3 sequence reads: CASSPQVRGLATLYEQYF. The DNA of the CDR3 is TGTGCCAGCAGCCCACAGGTCCGGGGCCTCGCCACATTATACGAGCAGTACTTC.